The rows below give T cell receptor beta chains drawn from one sample of a study of long-term antiretroviral therapy in people with HIV. The protocol was immunoSEQ multiplex PCR, while the TCRdb copy is restricted to in-frame clones and leaves out a portion. There are 30,000 to 40,000 clones in the sample; roughly 85% occur only once, and about 4.4% lies in the top ten. The source material was unsorted PBMCs, sampled about 3.5 years after starting antiretroviral therapy. The receptor source for this set is a young man with HIV. Each CDR3 is given with its conserved first and last residue. A D gene is named only where the DNA matches it firmly. Size is stated for part of the rows, as once, few or many counts, or as a class when the clone is expanded.

D gene,V gene,J gene,clone size,CDR3 DNA,CDR3 protein
TRBD1,TRBV11-2,TRBJ2-5,.,TGTGCCAGCAGTCCGACAGGGGCTCTCGACCAAGAGACCCAGTACTTC,CASSPTGALDQETQYF
.,TRBV6-6,TRBJ1-5,.,TGTGCCAGCAGTTACTCGGCAGGGGTGGATCAGCCCCAGCATTTT,CASSYSAGVDQPQHF
.,TRBV7-9,TRBJ1-1,.,TGTGCCAGCAGCTTGCGGGGTTGGGACACTGAAGCTTTCTTT,CASSLRGWDTEAFF
TRBD1,TRBV10-2,TRBJ2-2,.,TGCGCCAGCACCCTCAGGACAGGGGAGGCCGGGGAGCTGTTTTTT,CASTLRTGEAGELFF
TRBD1,TRBV7-8,TRBJ1-2,.,TGTGCCAGCAGCTCGAAGTCCGGGACAGGGGCGTCGTACACCTTC,CASSSKSGTGASYTF
.,TRBV14,TRBJ1-1,.,TGTGCCAGCAGCCAAGAGGCAAACACTGAAGCTTTCTTT,CASSQEANTEAFF
.,TRBV6-1,TRBJ2-7,.,TGTGCCAGCAGTGAAAACCAGGCCACCTCCTACGAGCAGTACTTC,CASSENQATSYEQYF
.,TRBV27,TRBJ2-1,.,TGTGCCAGCAGTTTACCTACAGGGTTGTACAATGAGCAGTTCTTC,CASSLPTGLYNEQFF
TRBD2,TRBV7-8,TRBJ2-1,.,TGTGCCAGCATCCGCGGGGGGCTCGGGAATGAGCAGTTCTTC,CASIRGGLGNEQFF
.,TRBV10-2,TRBJ2-1,.,TGCGCCAGCACCCCTGGGGCGGGGATCCCGAATGAGCAGTTCTTC,CASTPGAGIPNEQFF
.,TRBV27,TRBJ1-3,.,TGTGCCAGCAGTTTATCGGGAAGGGTCCACACCATATATTTT,CASSLSGRVHTIYF
.,TRBV6-5,TRBJ2-3,.,TGTGCCAGCAGTTACAGGGGGGTGGATACGCAGTATTTT,CASSYRGVDTQYF
TRBD1,TRBV7-8,TRBJ2-7,once,TGTGCCAGCAGCTTAGAGAGTTTAACGGCAGGGGGCTTCGAGCAGTACTTC,CASSLESLTAGGFEQYF
TRBD1,TRBV18,TRBJ1-1,.,TGTGCCAGCTCAACCAGGGACAGGGGCGCTGAAGCTTTCTTT,CASSTRDRGAEAFF
.,TRBV5-6,TRBJ1-5,.,TGTGCCAGCAGCACATTGGGAAGGGGGGTCAATCAGCCCCAGCATTTT,CASSTLGRGVNQPQHF
TRBD2,TRBV4-1,TRBJ2-1,.,TGCGCCAGCAGCTATACGCCGGGACTAGCGGGTAATGAGCAGTTCTTC,CASSYTPGLAGNEQFF
TRBD2,TRBV11-2,TRBJ2-7,.,TGTGCCAGCAGCTTAGGAACTAGCGGGGCCTACGAGCAGTACTTC,CASSLGTSGAYEQYF
.,TRBV7-2,TRBJ1-4,.,TGTGCCAGCAGCTTACCTACCAACGGCGATGAAAAACTGTTTTTT,CASSLPTNGDEKLFF
TRBD2,TRBV23-1,TRBJ2-2,.,TGCGCCAGCAGTCAATCGGGGCGGGGGGAACCCGGGGAGCTGTTTTTT,CASSQSGRGEPGELFF
TRBD1,TRBV9,TRBJ1-1,.,TGTGCCAGCAGCCCAAGAAGGGGGCTCACTGAAGCTTTCTTT,CASSPRRGLTEAFF
.,TRBV2,TRBJ2-5,.,TGTGCCAGCAGTTACAGCGAAGGGACCCAGTACTTC,CASSYSEGTQYF
TRBD1,TRBV27,TRBJ1-5,.,TGTGCCAGCAGAGGACAGGGGAATAGTGGCAATCAGCCCCAGCATTTT,CASRGQGNSGNQPQHF
TRBD1,TRBV5-6,TRBJ1-2,once,TGTGCCAGCAGCTTGGCCCGGGACAGTTTTGGCTACACCTTC,CASSLARDSFGYTF
TRBD2,TRBV18,TRBJ2-7,.,TGTGCCAGCTCACCACCGGCTAGCGGGCCCGAGCAGTACTTC,CASSPPASGPEQYF
.,TRBV6-6,TRBJ2-7,once,TGTGCCAGCAGTTCACCCCAAGGGAACGAGCAGTACTTC,CASSSPQGNEQYF
.,TRBV5-1,TRBJ1-1,.,TGCGCCAGCAGCTTGGGACAGGACACTGAAGCTTTCTTT,CASSLGQDTEAFF
.,TRBV7-9,TRBJ2-7,.,TGTGCCAGCAGCTTAAGCCTCTACGAGCAGTACTTC,CASSLSLYEQYF
.,TRBV27,TRBJ2-7,.,TGTGCCAGCAGTATCTGGCCTAGCTCCTACGAGCAGTACTTC,CASSIWPSSYEQYF
TRBD2,TRBV5-6,TRBJ2-7,once,TGTGCCAGCAGGGTTCTTAGCGGGAGCTGGGACGAGCAGTACTTC,CASRVLSGSWDEQYF
TRBD1,TRBV18,TRBJ2-1,.,TGTGCCAGCTCACCAGACAGGGTTTACGAGCAGTTCTTC,CASSPDRVYEQFF
.,TRBV2,TRBJ2-1,.,TGTGCCAGCCTCAGGCGTCCAGAGGGCAATGAGCAGTTCTTC,CASLRRPEGNEQFF
TRBD1,TRBV9,TRBJ2-7,.,TGTGCCAGCAGCGTGGGACAGGGGCCAGCCTACGAGCAGTACTTC,CASSVGQGPAYEQYF
.,TRBV19,TRBJ1-1,.,TGTGCCAGTAGTAGGGCAGGGCAGTTGAACACTGAAGCTTTCTTT,CASSRAGQLNTEAFF
TRBD1,TRBV27,TRBJ2-7,few,TGTGCCAGCACCGCGGGGACAGGGAGTTACGAGCAGTACTTC,CASTAGTGSYEQYF
.,TRBV6-6,TRBJ1-1,.,TGTGCCAGCAGTTCGGACGGTCTTATGAACACTGAAGCTTTCTTT,CASSSDGLMNTEAFF